This passage covers 20 T cell receptor beta chains from one sample sequenced in a study of cytomegalovirus exposure and HLA in healthy donors. With 60 Vbeta and 13 Jbeta primers, the PCR was carried out. Clones were read by immunoSEQ multiplex PCR, and TCRdb kept only the in-frame ones, dropping some. The repertoire holds some 170,000 clones, with over 60% as singletons. Source material: PBMCs. The source is a man aged 35-49 years in good health and CMV-seropositive.

This chain uses TRBV28 with TRBJ2-6; D uncertain. Germline CDR1 is MDHEN and CDR2 is SYDVKM. CDR3 length: 15 residues. Trimming cost V 3 bases and J 9 bases, with 15 bases left between them. The DNA for the CDR3 is TGTGCCAGCAGTTTGCCTACGTCGGGTAGCAACGTCCTGACTTTC. Translated, it gives CASSLPTSGSNVLTF.

This clone was found a few times. V is TRBV9 and J is TRBJ2-1, with TRBD1 as a possible D gene (6 bases). Germline V gene data show CDR1 as SGDLS and CDR2 as YYNGEE. Deletions cut 0 bases from V and 6 bases from J, with 16 bases between. The CDR3 consists of 16 residues. The CDR3 region is CASSVATGIGSNEQFF. The DNA for the CDR3 is TGTGCCAGCAGCGTAGCTACAGGGATTGGTAGCAATGAGCAGTTCTTC.

V gene TRBV20-1 combines with J gene TRBJ2-7; D uncertain. CDR3 length: 11 residues. V lost 3 bases and J 3 bases, leaving 6 bases between the germline ends. Germline-derived CDR1 and CDR2 are DFQATT and SNEGSKA (reference sequence). CDR3 residues: CSARASYEQYF. CDR3 DNA sequence: TGCAGTGCTAGGGCTAGCTACGAGCAGTACTTC.

The rearrangement uses TRBV6-1 and TRBJ1-3; D perhaps matches TRBD1 (6 bases). V was cut by 6 bases and J by 0 bases, with 9 bases left in between. The germline V gene has CDR1 MNHNS and CDR2 SASEGT. This CDR3 contains 14 residues. The CDR3 sequence is CASSGQYSGNTIYF. CDR3 DNA: TGTGCCAGCAGCGGACAGTACTCTGGAAACACCATATATTTT.

CDR3 amino acids: CASRNPSTGLNTEAFF. For the CDR3, the DNA is TGTGCCAGCAGGAACCCCTCAACAGGGTTGAACACTGAAGCTTTCTTT. The chain joins TRBV28 to TRBJ1-1; tentatively, D is TRBD1 (6 bases). Trimming stripped 6 bases from V and 0 bases from J, with 17 bases between. This CDR3 region has 16 residues. Germline CDR1 and CDR2: MDHEN and SYDVKM. The whole variable domain, filled in from reference TRBV28 and TRBJ1-1, reads DVKVTQSSRYLVKRTGEKVFLECVQDMDHENMFWYRQDPGLGLRLIYFSYDVKMKEKGDIPEGYSVSREKKERFSLILESASTNQTSMYLCASRNPSTGLNTEAFFGQGTRLTVV.

This chain connects TRBV11-3 to TRBJ1-3; D unresolved. V was trimmed by 5 bases and J by 2 bases, leaving 7 bases between them. This CDR3 comprises 13 residues. Germline V gene data show CDR1 as SGHNT and CDR2 as YENEEA. The CDR3 DNA is TGTGCCAGCAGCCGCGGGGCTGGAAACACCATATATTTT. Translating it yields CASSRGAGNTIYF.

V usage is TRBV19 and J usage is TRBJ2-1; 8 positions match TRBD2. J lost 12 bases, V lost 1 base, and 11 bases had no gene match. This CDR3 spans 15 amino acids. Germline loops: CDR1 LNHDA, CDR2 SQIVND (reference sequence). The chain's CDR3 is CASSIASRGGARQFF. For the CDR3, the DNA is TGTGCCAGTAGTATAGCCTCCCGGGGGGGGGCACGGCAGTTCTTC.

J is TRBJ2-7 and V is TRBV14; D is uncertain. Germline V gives CDR1 SGHDN, CDR2 FVKESK. Trimming pared 1 base from V and 2 bases from J, leaving 6 bases between. The CDR3 has 13 residues. The CDR3, as DNA: TGTGCCAGCAGCCAAGGCTTAGCCTACGAGCAGTACTTC. Translation gives CASSQGLAYEQYF.

This rearrangement joins TRBV7-8 to TRBJ2-5; TRBD1 matches 11 bases. V trimming: 5 bases; J trimming: 0 bases; junction bases outside the gene matches: 8. The CDR3 spans 17 residues. Germline V gene sequence: CDR1 SGHVS, CDR2 FQNEAQ. The CDR3, as DNA: TGTGCCAGCAGCCCCCACCGGACAGGGGGCTACCAAGAGACCCAGTACTTC. Translated, it gives CASSPHRTGGYQETQYF.

J is TRBJ2-1 and V is TRBV27; 7 bases match TRBD1. The CDR3 totals 14 residues. The V gene end was trimmed by 5 bases and the J gene end by 6 bases; junction bases not matched to a gene: 7. CDR1 and CDR2 (germline): MNHEY, SMNVEV (reference sequence). Here the CDR3 reads CASSASQGRNEQFF. CDR3 in DNA: TGTGCCAGCAGTGCATCACAGGGGCGCAATGAGCAGTTCTTC.

This chain links TRBV5-6 with TRBJ2-7; D might be TRBD2 (5 bases). Germline assignment: CDR1 SGHDT and CDR2 YYEEEE. The germline V and J ends were trimmed by 4 bases and 4 bases, with 12 bases remaining between them. CDR3 size: 13 residues. The CDR3 here is CASSRGDLYEQYF. CDR3 DNA sequence: TGTGCCAGCAGCCGGGGAGATCTTTACGAGCAGTACTTC.

The chain recombines TRBV18 with TRBJ1-3; D may be TRBD1 (6 bases). Trimming stripped 2 bases from V and 0 bases from J, with 14 bases between. CDR1 is KGHSH and CDR2 is LQKENI in the germline V gene. The CDR3 has 17 amino acids. CDR3 sequence (DNA): TGTGCCAGCTCACCATATAGTCAGGGGAGCTCTGGAAACACCATATATTTT. Protein: CASSPYSQGSSGNTIYF.

This chain joins TRBV4-1 and TRBJ2-5; TRBD1 matches at 8 bases. The DNA end lines up better with TRBJ2-7; the J call may be wrong. Germline V CDR1 and CDR2: MGHRA, YSYEKL. This CDR3 contains 16 residues. In DNA form, the CDR3 reads TGCGCCAGCAGCCAAGGACGACAGGGGCAGTCCTACGAGCAGTACTTC. Translating gives CASSQGRQGQSYEQYF.

This rearrangement joins TRBV5-4 to TRBJ2-5; D might be TRBD1 (6 bases). Trimming pared 0 bases from V and 2 bases from J, leaving 8 bases between. Germline loops: CDR1 SGHNT, CDR2 YYREEE (reference sequence). The CDR3 consists of 14 residues. The CDR3 region is CASSLERGQETQYF. Written as DNA, the CDR3 is TGTGCCAGCAGCTTGGAAAGGGGGCAAGAGACCCAGTACTTC.

V usage is TRBV2 and J usage is TRBJ2-2, with D tentatively TRBD1 (6 bases). Looked up from germline, CDR1 is SNHLY and CDR2 is FYNNEI. Trimming shortened V by 5 bases and J by 7 bases, and 11 bases separated the two germline ends. This CDR3 is 13 amino acids long. CDR3 loop: CASSLQGDGELFF. CDR3 nucleotide sequence: TGTGCCAGCAGTCTACAGGGAGACGGGGAGCTGTTTTTT.

This clone appeared a single time. The V gene is TRBV18, the J gene TRBJ2-7, with a possible D match to TRBD1 (6 bases). The V gene's germline CDR1 is KGHSH and CDR2 LQKENI. This CDR3 region has 15 residues. V lost 3 bases and J lost 2, with 14 bases in between. The DNA for the CDR3 is TGTGCCAGCTCACCCTCGACAGGCCCAACCTACGAGCAGTACTTC. Translating gives CASSPSTGPTYEQYF.

The chain carries TRBV11-2 and TRBJ2-7, with 13 bases identical to TRBD2. The ends lost 5 bases at V and 0 bases at J; junction bases unmatched: 10. The CDR3 is 18 amino acids. CDR1 is SGHAT and CDR2 is FQNNGV in the germline V gene. The CDR3 protein is CASSTVGLAGARSYEQYF. The CDR3 DNA sequence: TGTGCCAGCAGCACAGTTGGACTAGCGGGAGCGCGCTCCTACGAGCAGTACTTC.

This clone was seen only a few times. The chain uses TRBV28 and TRBJ2-3; TRBD2 might be the D (7 bases). The CDR3 contains 15 residues. Looked up from germline, CDR1 is MDHEN and CDR2 is SYDVKM. V lost 6 bases and J 4 bases, leaving 17 bases between the germline ends. CDR3 DNA: TGTGCCAGCAGCTCGGGGGCGGGAGTGTCAGATACGCAGTATTTT. Translation: CASSSGAGVSDTQYF.

A few counts support this clone. V usage is TRBV7-8 and J usage is TRBJ1-1; unclear D gene. The ends were cut back, 1 base at V and 1 base at J, with 13 bases in the middle. The CDR3 extends over 16 amino acids. CDR1 is SGHVS and CDR2 is FQNEAQ in the germline V gene. Here the CDR3 reads CASSLDEQRTNTEAFF. DNA of the CDR3: TGTGCCAGCAGCTTAGATGAACAGAGAACGAACACTGAAGCTTTCTTT.

The rearrangement links TRBV5-1 to TRBJ2-5; D call uncertain. The CDR3 extends over 14 amino acids. In germline, CDR1 is SGHRS, CDR2 YFSETQ. V was shortened by 2 bases and J by 1 base, with 9 bases between the two germline ends. The CDR3 here is CASSFMGVQETQYF. CDR3 in DNA: TGCGCCAGCAGCTTCATGGGCGTCCAAGAGACCCAGTACTTC.